This TCR beta chain was documented in a study of T cells in Graves' hyperthyroidism and ophthalmopathy. Those with hyperthyroidism were 18 to 65 years old, newly diagnosed, and ill for under 2 months. Clinicians diagnosed patients from clinical symptoms, serum thyroxine and TRAb, thyroid ultrasound and orbital computed tomography. Using RNA transcripts as the source, TCR beta CDR3 regions were amplified. With the HTBI primer set, the TCR CDR3 went through a first round of RT-PCR. TCRdb redid the calling of the multiplex PCR reads with MiXCR, one entry per CDR3 protein. This sample has about 690,000 distinct CDR3 sequences; roughly 17% occur once, and the top ten carry around 16%. Many counts were recorded for this clonotype. The CDR3 extends over 15 amino acids. The germline CDR1 and CDR2 sequences are SGHTA and FQGNSA. V shed 0 bases and J shed 5 bases, with 11 bases lying between them.

The chain employs TRBV7-2 and TRBJ2-1; TRBD1 or TRBD2 may be the D gene (5 bases each). The sequence came from a man aged 45-60 years with Graves' hyperthyroidism. Input material: blood. The CDR3 reads CASSLAGAGNNEQFF. The CDR3 DNA follows: TGTGCCAGCAGCTTAGCTGGGGCCGGGAACAATGAGCAGTTCTTC.